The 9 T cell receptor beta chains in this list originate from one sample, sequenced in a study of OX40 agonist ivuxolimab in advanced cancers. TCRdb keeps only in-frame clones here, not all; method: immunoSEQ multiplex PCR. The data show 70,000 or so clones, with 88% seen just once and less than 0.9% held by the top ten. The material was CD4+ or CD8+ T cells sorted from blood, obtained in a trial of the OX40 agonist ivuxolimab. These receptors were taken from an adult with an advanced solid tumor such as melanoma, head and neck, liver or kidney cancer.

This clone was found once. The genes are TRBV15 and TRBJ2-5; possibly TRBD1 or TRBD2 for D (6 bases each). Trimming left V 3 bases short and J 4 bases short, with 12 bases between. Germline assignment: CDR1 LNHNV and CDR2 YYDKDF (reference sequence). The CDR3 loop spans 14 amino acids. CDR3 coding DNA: TGTGCCACCAGCAGCCCGGGGGCCCCAGAGACCCAGTACTTC. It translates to CATSSPGAPETQYF.

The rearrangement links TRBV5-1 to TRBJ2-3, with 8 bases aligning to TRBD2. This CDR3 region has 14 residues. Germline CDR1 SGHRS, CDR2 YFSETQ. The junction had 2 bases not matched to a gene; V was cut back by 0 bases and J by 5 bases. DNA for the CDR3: TGCGCCAGCAGCTTGGGAGCGGGGGAAGATACGCAGTATTTT. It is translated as CASSLGAGEDTQYF.

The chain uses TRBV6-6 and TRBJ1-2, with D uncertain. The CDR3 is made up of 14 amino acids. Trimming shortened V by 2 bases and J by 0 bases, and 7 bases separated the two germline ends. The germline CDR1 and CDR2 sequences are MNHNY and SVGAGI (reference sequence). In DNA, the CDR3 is TGTGCCAGCAGTTACATGTTAGCTAACTATGGCTACACCTTC. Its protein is CASSYMLANYGYTF.

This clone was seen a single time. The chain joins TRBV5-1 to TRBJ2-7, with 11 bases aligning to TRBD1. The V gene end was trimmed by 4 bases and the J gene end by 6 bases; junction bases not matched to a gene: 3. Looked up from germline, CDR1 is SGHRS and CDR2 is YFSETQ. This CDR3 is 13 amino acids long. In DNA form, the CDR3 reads TGCGCCAGCAGCGCCGGGACAGGGGGCGAGCAGTACTTC. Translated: CASSAGTGGEQYF.

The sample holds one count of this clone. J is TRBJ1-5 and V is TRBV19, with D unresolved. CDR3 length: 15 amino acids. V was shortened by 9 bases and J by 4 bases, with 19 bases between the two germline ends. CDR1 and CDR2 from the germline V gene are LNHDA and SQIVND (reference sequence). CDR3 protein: CARRPIGLANQPQHF. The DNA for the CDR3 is TGTGCCAGGAGACCGATCGGCTTAGCTAATCAGCCCCAGCATTTT.

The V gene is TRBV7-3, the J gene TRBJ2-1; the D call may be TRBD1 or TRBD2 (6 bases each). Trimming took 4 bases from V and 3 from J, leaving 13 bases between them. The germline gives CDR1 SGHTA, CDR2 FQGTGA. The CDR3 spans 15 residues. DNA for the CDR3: TGTGCCAGCAGCTCCCCGGGGGACAACTACAATGAGCAGTTCTTC. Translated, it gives CASSSPGDNYNEQFF.

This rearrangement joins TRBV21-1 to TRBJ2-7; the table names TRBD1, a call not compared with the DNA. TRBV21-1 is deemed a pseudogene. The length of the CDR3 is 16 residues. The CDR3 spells CASLPQPGQSPYEQYF. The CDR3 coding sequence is TGTGCCAGCTTACCTCAGCCGGGACAGAGTCCCTACGAGCAGTACTTC.

The DNA for the CDR3 is TGCGCCAGCAGCCAAGTTAGTTACACTGAAGCTTTCTTT. Translation gives CASSQVSYTEAFF. V and J are TRBV4-1 and TRBJ1-1, with unresolved D. This CDR3 comprises 13 residues. Germline CDR1 MGHRA, CDR2 YSYEKL. The V end lost 1 base, the J end lost 3 bases, and 6 bases lay between the germline ends.

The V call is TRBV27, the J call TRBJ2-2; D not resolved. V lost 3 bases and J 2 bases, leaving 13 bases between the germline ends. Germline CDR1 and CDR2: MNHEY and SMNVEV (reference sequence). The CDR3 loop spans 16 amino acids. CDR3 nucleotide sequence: TGTGCCAGCAGTTTTCGTTCCTGGGGTAACACCGGGGAGCTGTTTTTT. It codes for CASSFRSWGNTGELFF.